These T cell receptor beta chains were read from a single sample in a study of CD8 T cells in Susac syndrome. TCRdb processed the immunoSEQ multiplex PCR reads anew with MiXCR; each CDR3 protein has one entry. Of 100,000 to 150,000 distinct CDR3 sequences listed, 90% to 95% are singletons. Sequenced sample: CD4+ T cells from PBMCs. The origin of the receptors is a human donor in good health. Both conserved end residues are part of each CDR3. A D gene is named only where the DNA matches it firmly. Clone sizes are given selectively: once, few, many, or a class where the clone is expanded.

v_gene: TRBV7-2; d_gene: -; abundance: -; j_gene: TRBJ1-2; CDR3nt: TGTGCCAGCAGCTTAGGCAGCAACTACTACACCTTC; CDR3aa: CASSLGSNYYTF
v_gene: TRBV5-1; d_gene: TRBD2; abundance: -; j_gene: TRBJ2-1; CDR3nt: TGCGCCAGCAGCAGCCCTAGCGGGAGATTAGACAATGAGCAGTTCTTC; CDR3aa: CASSSPSGRLDNEQFF
v_gene: TRBV30; d_gene: -; abundance: -; j_gene: TRBJ2-3; CDR3nt: TGTGCCTGGAGTCCAAAAGGGGATACGCAGTATTTT; CDR3aa: CAWSPKGDTQYF
v_gene: TRBV5-1; d_gene: TRBD2; abundance: once; j_gene: TRBJ2-2; CDR3nt: TGCGCCAGCAGCTTGGCGCTAGCGGCGAACACCGGGGAGCTGTTTTTT; CDR3aa: CASSLALAANTGELFF
v_gene: TRBV29-1; d_gene: -; abundance: -; j_gene: TRBJ2-1; CDR3nt: TGCAGCGTTGTGGCGGAGGGGGGAGCCTACAATGAGCAGTTCTTC; CDR3aa: CSVVAEGGAYNEQFF
v_gene: TRBV7-9; d_gene: -; abundance: -; j_gene: TRBJ1-2; CDR3nt: TGTGCCAGCAGCTTAAATCTGCGTGGCTACACCTTC; CDR3aa: CASSLNLRGYTF
v_gene: TRBV27; d_gene: TRBD1; abundance: -; j_gene: TRBJ2-3; CDR3nt: TGTGCCAGCAGGCTCACAGGGGGCGTCACAGATACGCAGTATTTT; CDR3aa: CASRLTGGVTDTQYF
v_gene: TRBV3-1; d_gene: -; abundance: -; j_gene: TRBJ2-6; CDR3nt: TGTGCCAGCAGCCAGCCCCTGGGCCTCCCCTCTGGGGCCAACGTCCTGACTTTC; CDR3aa: CASSQPLGLPSGANVLTF
v_gene: TRBV5-1; d_gene: -; abundance: -; j_gene: TRBJ2-1; CDR3nt: TGCGCCAGCAGCTTGGCCGAGGGGAGGGGGACGGATGAGCAGTTCTTC; CDR3aa: CASSLAEGRGTDEQFF
v_gene: TRBV5-6; d_gene: -; abundance: -; j_gene: TRBJ1-1; CDR3nt: TGTGCCAGCAGCTTGCGAGGGTACATAGGGGAAGCTTTCTTT; CDR3aa: CASSLRGYIGEAFF
v_gene: TRBV5-1; d_gene: TRBD1; abundance: -; j_gene: TRBJ1-1; CDR3nt: TGCGCCAGCAGCTTGGATGGGACAGTGAACACTGAAGCTTTCTTT; CDR3aa: CASSLDGTVNTEAFF
v_gene: TRBV20-1; d_gene: TRBD2; abundance: -; j_gene: TRBJ2-3; CDR3nt: TGCAGTGCTGCCCAGGTAGCGGGAGCCACAGATACGCAGTATTTT; CDR3aa: CSAAQVAGATDTQYF
v_gene: TRBV21-1; d_gene: -; abundance: -; j_gene: TRBJ2-7; CDR3nt: TGTGCCAGCAGCAAAGGGACGGAGTCCTACGAGCAGTACTTC; CDR3aa: CASSKGTESYEQYF
v_gene: TRBV12-3/TRBV12-4; d_gene: -; abundance: -; j_gene: TRBJ2-7; CDR3nt: TGTGCCAGCAGTGATACAGGGTCCTTAACCTACGAGCAGTACTTC; CDR3aa: CASSDTGSLTYEQYF
v_gene: TRBV6-2/TRBV6-3; d_gene: TRBD2; abundance: -; j_gene: TRBJ2-2; CDR3nt: TGTGCCAGCAGTTCGGGGATAGGGGCGCGTAGCGGGAGATTAACCGGGGAGCTGTTTTTT; CDR3aa: CASSSGIGARSGRLTGELFF
v_gene: TRBV20-1; d_gene: TRBD1; abundance: -; j_gene: TRBJ2-3; CDR3nt: TGCAGTGCCCACGGGACAGTCTTCACAGATACGCAGTATTTT; CDR3aa: CSAHGTVFTDTQYF
v_gene: TRBV29-1; d_gene: -; abundance: -; j_gene: TRBJ1-1; CDR3nt: TGCAGCACCGGTGAGGGCGACACTGAAGCTTTCTTT; CDR3aa: CSTGEGDTEAFF
v_gene: TRBV30; d_gene: -; abundance: once; j_gene: TRBJ1-5; CDR3nt: TGTGCCTGGACAGCTTCGGGAGGTCAGCCCCAGCATTTT; CDR3aa: CAWTASGGQPQHF
v_gene: TRBV20-1; d_gene: -; abundance: -; j_gene: TRBJ2-4; CDR3nt: TGCAGTGCCCTCGGGCCATCTCTGAAAGTAAACATTCAGTACTTC; CDR3aa: CSALGPSLKVNIQYF
v_gene: TRBV20-1; d_gene: -; abundance: -; j_gene: TRBJ1-3; CDR3nt: TGCAGTGCTAGTCCGGTGGGAAACACCATATATTTT; CDR3aa: CSASPVGNTIYF
v_gene: TRBV30; d_gene: TRBD1; abundance: -; j_gene: TRBJ1-1; CDR3nt: TGTGCCTCCGGGACAGCGAACACTGAAGCTTTCTTT; CDR3aa: CASGTANTEAFF
v_gene: TRBV20-1; d_gene: TRBD1; abundance: -; j_gene: TRBJ2-3; CDR3nt: TGCAGTGCCGCAAGATTACAGGGGCCTAGCACAGATACGCAGTATTTT; CDR3aa: CSAARLQGPSTDTQYF
v_gene: TRBV14; d_gene: -; abundance: -; j_gene: TRBJ2-6; CDR3nt: TGTGCCAGCAGCTTCGGGCCCTTCGGGGCCAACGTCCTGACTTTC; CDR3aa: CASSFGPFGANVLTF
v_gene: TRBV7-2; d_gene: TRBD2; abundance: -; j_gene: TRBJ2-2; CDR3nt: TGTGCCAGCAGCTTAATCGTGCTAGCGGGAGACACCGGGGAGCTGTTTTTT; CDR3aa: CASSLIVLAGDTGELFF
v_gene: TRBV5-1; d_gene: TRBD2; abundance: -; j_gene: TRBJ2-1; CDR3nt: TGCGCCAGCAGCTTGGAGGGACTAGCGGGATTTAACAATGAGCAGTTCTTC; CDR3aa: CASSLEGLAGFNNEQFF
v_gene: TRBV19; d_gene: -; abundance: -; j_gene: TRBJ1-4; CDR3nt: TGTGCCAGTACCCCATCGCCGGGAGGAAATGAAAAACTGTTTTTT; CDR3aa: CASTPSPGGNEKLFF
v_gene: TRBV5-1; d_gene: -; abundance: -; j_gene: TRBJ1-1; CDR3nt: TGCGCCAGCAGCTTCTCGGCAGGGAACACTGAAGCTTTCTTT; CDR3aa: CASSFSAGNTEAFF
v_gene: TRBV6-5; d_gene: -; abundance: once; j_gene: TRBJ2-7; CDR3nt: TGTGCCAGCGTGGGACTCGCAAACGGGCAGTACTTC; CDR3aa: CASVGLANGQYF
v_gene: TRBV18; d_gene: TRBD1; abundance: -; j_gene: TRBJ2-5; CDR3nt: TGTGCCAGCTCACCCGGACAGGGCCAGGTTGAGACCCAGTACTTC; CDR3aa: CASSPGQGQVETQYF
v_gene: TRBV27; d_gene: TRBD2; abundance: -; j_gene: TRBJ2-7; CDR3nt: TGTGCCAGCAGTTTATCGGGAGGGATCCCCGCAGGGGAGCAGTACTTC; CDR3aa: CASSLSGGIPAGEQYF
v_gene: TRBV6-1; d_gene: -; abundance: once; j_gene: TRBJ1-3; CDR3nt: TGTGCCAGCAGTGAAGACAGCTACTCTGGAAACACCATATATTTT; CDR3aa: CASSEDSYSGNTIYF
v_gene: TRBV7-9; d_gene: -; abundance: -; j_gene: TRBJ2-7; CDR3nt: TGTGCCAGCAGCCCTTCTATCCACGAGCAGTACTTC; CDR3aa: CASSPSIHEQYF
v_gene: TRBV5-1; d_gene: -; abundance: -; j_gene: TRBJ1-1; CDR3nt: TGCGCCAGCAGCCTACTGGGCCCTGAAGCTTTCTTT; CDR3aa: CASSLLGPEAFF
v_gene: TRBV7-2; d_gene: -; abundance: -; j_gene: TRBJ2-2; CDR3nt: TGTGCCAGCAGCCGTGATGGGGTGGTCACCGGGGAGCTGTTTTTT; CDR3aa: CASSRDGVVTGELFF
v_gene: TRBV20-1; d_gene: TRBD2; abundance: -; j_gene: TRBJ2-5; CDR3nt: TGCAGTGCCATGGGAGGGTACCGGGGTACCGACCAAGAGACCCAGTACTTC; CDR3aa: CSAMGGYRGTDQETQYF
v_gene: TRBV7-2; d_gene: -; abundance: -; j_gene: TRBJ2-3; CDR3nt: TGTGCCAGCAGCTTTTCCCCCACAGATACGCAGTATTTT; CDR3aa: CASSFSPTDTQYF
v_gene: TRBV2; d_gene: -; abundance: -; j_gene: TRBJ2-1; CDR3nt: TGTGCCAGCATCAGGCCGGACGACAATGAGCAGTTCTTC; CDR3aa: CASIRPDDNEQFF
v_gene: TRBV14; d_gene: TRBD1; abundance: -; j_gene: TRBJ1-1; CDR3nt: TGTGCCAGCAGCCCCTGGGGACAGAAGAACACTGAAGCTTTCTTT; CDR3aa: CASSPWGQKNTEAFF
v_gene: TRBV10-3; d_gene: -; abundance: -; j_gene: TRBJ1-5; CDR3nt: TGTGCCATCGGTGCAGGGCGCAATCAGCCCCAGCATTTT; CDR3aa: CAIGAGRNQPQHF
v_gene: TRBV3-1; d_gene: TRBD1; abundance: -; j_gene: TRBJ2-4; CDR3nt: TGTGCCAGCATGGACAGGGGTTCCAAAAACATTCAGTACTTC; CDR3aa: CASMDRGSKNIQYF
v_gene: TRBV5-6; d_gene: -; abundance: -; j_gene: TRBJ2-5; CDR3nt: TGTGCCAGCAGCTTAATCGGACGCTCGAAAGAGACCCAGTACTTC; CDR3aa: CASSLIGRSKETQYF
v_gene: TRBV18; d_gene: -; abundance: -; j_gene: TRBJ2-5; CDR3nt: TGTGCCAGCTCACCCGGGCAGACTCAAGAGACCCAGTACTTC; CDR3aa: CASSPGQTQETQYF
v_gene: TRBV6-1; d_gene: TRBD2; abundance: -; j_gene: TRBJ2-1; CDR3nt: TGTGCCAGCAGTACCGGGATGCGGATAGCGGGAGCCAATGAGCAGTTCTTC; CDR3aa: CASSTGMRIAGANEQFF
v_gene: TRBV3-1; d_gene: -; abundance: -; j_gene: TRBJ1-1; CDR3nt: TGTGCCAGCAGCCAAGATTACTACACTGAAGCTTTCTTT; CDR3aa: CASSQDYYTEAFF
v_gene: TRBV15; d_gene: TRBD2; abundance: -; j_gene: TRBJ2-1; CDR3nt: TGTGCCACCGGACTAGCCGGCTACAATGAGCAGTTCTTC; CDR3aa: CATGLAGYNEQFF
v_gene: TRBV6-5; d_gene: -; abundance: -; j_gene: TRBJ1-5; CDR3nt: TGTGCCAGCAGTTACTCGAGTTCGTATCAGCCCCAGCATTTT; CDR3aa: CASSYSSSYQPQHF
v_gene: TRBV4-1; d_gene: -; abundance: -; j_gene: TRBJ1-5; CDR3nt: TGCGCCAGCAGCCAAGTTACAGGGTATTATAGCAATCAGCCCCAGCATTTT; CDR3aa: CASSQVTGYYSNQPQHF
v_gene: TRBV29-1; d_gene: -; abundance: once; j_gene: TRBJ1-1; CDR3nt: TGCAGCGTGGTCCCAGGGGCCCCGACTGAAGCTTTCTTT; CDR3aa: CSVVPGAPTEAFF
v_gene: TRBV5-6; d_gene: -; abundance: -; j_gene: TRBJ1-1; CDR3nt: TGTGCCAGCAGCATCCAACGCACTGAAGCTTTCTTT; CDR3aa: CASSIQRTEAFF
v_gene: TRBV5-4; d_gene: -; abundance: -; j_gene: TRBJ1-1; CDR3nt: TGTGCCAGCAGCTCCCGACAAATACTCAACACTGAAGCTTTCTTT; CDR3aa: CASSSRQILNTEAFF
v_gene: TRBV14; d_gene: -; abundance: -; j_gene: TRBJ2-7; CDR3nt: TGTGCCAGCAGACCGCAGGGTTACGAGCAGTACTTC; CDR3aa: CASRPQGYEQYF
v_gene: TRBV29-1; d_gene: -; abundance: -; j_gene: TRBJ2-1; CDR3nt: TGCAGCGCGGGACTCCCTCGGGGTGAGCAGTTCTTC; CDR3aa: CSAGLPRGEQFF
v_gene: TRBV20-1; d_gene: -; abundance: -; j_gene: TRBJ2-7; CDR3nt: TGCAGTGCTAGAAGGAGCGGCTCCTACGAGCAGTACTTC; CDR3aa: CSARRSGSYEQYF
v_gene: TRBV5-8; d_gene: -; abundance: -; j_gene: TRBJ2-1; CDR3nt: TGTGCCAGCAGCCCGCGGGCCTCTCGCATCACTCAGTTCTTC; CDR3aa: CASSPRASRITQFF
v_gene: TRBV29-1; d_gene: TRBD2; abundance: -; j_gene: TRBJ2-7; CDR3nt: TGCAGCGCCCGGGGAGAGGGAGGGCCATACGAGCAGTACTTC; CDR3aa: CSARGEGGPYEQYF
v_gene: TRBV6-5; d_gene: -; abundance: -; j_gene: TRBJ2-2; CDR3nt: TGTGCCAGCAGTTACTCACGGGCAGGGGACACCGGGGAGCTGTTTTTT; CDR3aa: CASSYSRAGDTGELFF
v_gene: TRBV7-2; d_gene: -; abundance: -; j_gene: TRBJ1-1; CDR3nt: TGTGCCAGCAGCTGGCGGTCCGGCGGGGGTAACACTGAAGCTTTCTTT; CDR3aa: CASSWRSGGGNTEAFF
v_gene: TRBV19; d_gene: -; abundance: -; j_gene: TRBJ2-2; CDR3nt: TGTGCCAGTAGTACCAGACAGGCTATCACCGGGGAGCTGTTTTTT; CDR3aa: CASSTRQAITGELFF
v_gene: TRBV6-2/TRBV6-3; d_gene: TRBD2; abundance: -; j_gene: TRBJ2-1; CDR3nt: TGTGCCAGCAGTTACTCGATGGGACTAGCGGGACGGCTCAGCTCCTACAATGAGCAGTTCTTC; CDR3aa: CASSYSMGLAGRLSSYNEQFF
v_gene: TRBV15; d_gene: -; abundance: -; j_gene: TRBJ2-7; CDR3nt: TGTGCCACCAGCAGAGGCGGACTTAGCTCCTACGAGCAGTACTTC; CDR3aa: CATSRGGLSSYEQYF